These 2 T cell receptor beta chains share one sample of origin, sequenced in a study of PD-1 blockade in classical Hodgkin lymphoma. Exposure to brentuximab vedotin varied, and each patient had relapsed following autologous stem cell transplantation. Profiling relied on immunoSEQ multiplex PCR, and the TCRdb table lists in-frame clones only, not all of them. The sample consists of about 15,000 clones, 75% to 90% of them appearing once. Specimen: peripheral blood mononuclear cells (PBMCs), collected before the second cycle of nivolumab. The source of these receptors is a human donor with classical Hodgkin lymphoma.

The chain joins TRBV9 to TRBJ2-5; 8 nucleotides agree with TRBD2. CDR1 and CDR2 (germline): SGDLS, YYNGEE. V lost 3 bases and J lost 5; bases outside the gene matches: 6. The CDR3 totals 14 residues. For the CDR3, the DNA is TGTGCCAGCAGCGGAGGGACTAGTCTGGAGACCCAGTACTTC. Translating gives CASSGGTSLETQYF.

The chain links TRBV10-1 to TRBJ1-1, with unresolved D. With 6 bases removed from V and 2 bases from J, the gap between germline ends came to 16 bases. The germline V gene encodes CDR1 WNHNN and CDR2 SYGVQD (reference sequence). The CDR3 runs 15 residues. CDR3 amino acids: CASSLTRELNTEAFF. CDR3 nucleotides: TGCGCCAGCAGCCTGACCCGGGAACTAAACACTGAAGCTTTCTTT.